This T cell receptor (beta chain) was retrieved from a study of PD-1 blockade in classical Hodgkin lymphoma. Generated by immunoSEQ multiplex PCR, the TCRdb table keeps only in-frame clones and is missing some. The sample gives some 23,000 clones, approximately 79% of which show up once; approximately 2.8% is in the top ten. Noted time point: cycle 4 day 1 (C4D1), after more than 5 weeks of nivolumab. Exposure to brentuximab vedotin varied, and each patient had relapsed following autologous stem cell transplantation. Magnetic negative selection was used to purify CD4+ T cells from thawed PBMCs. Study-level results: CD8+ TCR diversity did not rise significantly by C4D1, unlike CD4+.

This clone was detected only a few times. The antigen remains unidentified. Germline CDR1 reads KGHSH; CDR2 reads LQKENI. The CDR3 is made up of 13 amino acids. The V and J ends lost 8 bases and 5 bases, in that order; junction bases with no gene match: 8. The chain carries TRBV18 and TRBJ1-1; 7 nucleotides align to TRBD1. The TCR comes from a human donor with classical Hodgkin lymphoma. Sequencing was performed on CD4+ T cells from blood, taken before the fourth cycle of nivolumab. The CDR3 region is CASERGRGTEAFF. The CDR3 bases are TGTGCCAGCGAGAGGGGGCGAGGGACTGAAGCTTTCTTT.